The clone carrying this T cell receptor beta chain occurred once. Its cognate antigen is unknown. The primer mix had 60 Vbeta and 13 Jbeta primers. Using immunoSEQ multiplex PCR, the repertoire was profiled, and TCRdb retains in-frame clones only, with some absent. The sample holds tens of thousands of clones; roughly 79% are singletons and the top ten take less than 7.5%. This CDR3 spans 18 amino acids. Per germline, CDR1 SGHNT and CDR2 YYREEE (reference sequence). V shed 0 bases, J shed 0 bases, and the junction held 4 bases outside the gene matches. The data derive from a study of cytomegalovirus exposure and HLA in healthy donors. Study-wide background: When about 400 donors were genotyped, approximately 81% of them were found to fall in the Caucasian-associated ancestry cluster. Study-level points and caveats: It was around 160 TCR beta chains that were listed as cytomegalovirus-associated. Sequencing artifact likely explains a cluster of highly shared sequence variants. The majority of CMV-associated TCR beta chains were reported as apparently HLA-restricted in a later analysis.

This chain joins TRBV5-4 and TRBJ2-3, with 13 nucleotides matching TRBD2. The sample was PBMCs. The TCR sequence derives from a man aged 50-59 years in good health and CMV-seronegative. The CDR3, as DNA: TGTGCCAGCAGCTTGGGGACTAGCGGGAGACAGAGCACAGATACGCAGTATTTT. This codes for CASSLGTSGRQSTDTQYF.